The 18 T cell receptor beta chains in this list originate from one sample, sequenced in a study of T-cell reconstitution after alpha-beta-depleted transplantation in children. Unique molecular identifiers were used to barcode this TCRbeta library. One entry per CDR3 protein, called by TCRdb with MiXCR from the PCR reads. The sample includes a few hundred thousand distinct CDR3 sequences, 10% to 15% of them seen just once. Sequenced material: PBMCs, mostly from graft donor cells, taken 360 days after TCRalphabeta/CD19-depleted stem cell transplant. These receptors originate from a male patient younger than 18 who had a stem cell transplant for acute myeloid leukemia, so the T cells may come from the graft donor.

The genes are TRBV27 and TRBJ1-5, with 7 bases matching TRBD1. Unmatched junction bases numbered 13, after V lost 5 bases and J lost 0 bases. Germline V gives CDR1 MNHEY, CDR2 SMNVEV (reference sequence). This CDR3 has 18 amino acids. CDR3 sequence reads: CASSPRQGLGYSNQPQHF. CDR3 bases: TGTGCCAGCAGTCCCCGACAGGGATTAGGGTATAGCAATCAGCCCCAGCATTTT.

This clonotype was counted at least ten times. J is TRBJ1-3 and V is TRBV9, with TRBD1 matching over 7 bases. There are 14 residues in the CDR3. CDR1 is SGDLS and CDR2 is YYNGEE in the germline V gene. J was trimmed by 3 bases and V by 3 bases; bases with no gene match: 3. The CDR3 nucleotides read TGTGCCAGCAGCGAGACAGGGAATGGAAACACCATATATTTT. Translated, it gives CASSETGNGNTIYF.

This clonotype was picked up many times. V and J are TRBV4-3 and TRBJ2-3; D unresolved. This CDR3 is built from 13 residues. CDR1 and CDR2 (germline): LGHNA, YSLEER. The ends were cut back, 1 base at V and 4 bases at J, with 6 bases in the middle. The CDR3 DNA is TGCGCCAGCAGCCAAGGCTTACCAGATACGCAGTATTTT. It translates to CASSQGLPDTQYF.

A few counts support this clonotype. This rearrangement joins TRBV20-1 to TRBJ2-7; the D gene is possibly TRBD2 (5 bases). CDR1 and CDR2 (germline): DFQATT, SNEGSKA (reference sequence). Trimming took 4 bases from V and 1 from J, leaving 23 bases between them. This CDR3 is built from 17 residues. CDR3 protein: CSAIEPWESTISYEQYF. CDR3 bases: TGCAGTGCTATCGAGCCTTGGGAGTCGACGATTTCCTACGAGCAGTACTTC.

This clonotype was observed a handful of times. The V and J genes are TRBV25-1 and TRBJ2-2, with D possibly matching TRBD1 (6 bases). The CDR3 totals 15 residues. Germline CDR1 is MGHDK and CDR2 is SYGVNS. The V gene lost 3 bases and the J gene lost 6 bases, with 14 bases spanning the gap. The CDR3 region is CASSELIGGSGELFF. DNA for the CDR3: TGTGCCAGCAGTGAGCTGATTGGGGGCTCCGGGGAGCTGTTTTTT.

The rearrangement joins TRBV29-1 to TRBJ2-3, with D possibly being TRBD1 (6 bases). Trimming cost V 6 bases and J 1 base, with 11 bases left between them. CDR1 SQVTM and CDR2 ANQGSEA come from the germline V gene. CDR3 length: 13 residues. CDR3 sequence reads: CSVQGYGTDTQYF. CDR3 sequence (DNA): TGCAGCGTACAGGGTTACGGCACAGATACGCAGTATTTT.

The CDR3 coding sequence is TGTGCCATCAGTGCCTCAGGAATTATCTCCTATAATTCACCCCTCCACTTT. It translates to CAISASGIISYNSPLHF. The chain employs TRBV10-3 and TRBJ1-6; D not resolved. The CDR3 has 17 amino acids. Germline V CDR1 and CDR2: ENHRY, SYGVKD. V lost 4 bases and J 0 bases, leaving 13 bases between the germline ends.

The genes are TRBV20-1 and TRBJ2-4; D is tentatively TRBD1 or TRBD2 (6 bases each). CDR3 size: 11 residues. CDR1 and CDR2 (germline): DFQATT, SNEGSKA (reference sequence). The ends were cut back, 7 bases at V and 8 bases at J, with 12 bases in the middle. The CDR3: CSGPGEDIQYF. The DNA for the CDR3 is TGCAGTGGCCCAGGGGAGGACATTCAGTACTTC.

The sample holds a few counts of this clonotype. In DNA form, the CDR3 reads TGCAGTGCTAGGGAAGCGGGCAGGGGTCACTACAATGAGCAGTTCTTC. This gives the protein CSAREAGRGHYNEQFF. The V call is TRBV20-1, the J call TRBJ2-1; TRBD1 or TRBD2 may be the D gene (6 bases each). CDR1 and CDR2 (germline): DFQATT, SNEGSKA (reference sequence). The CDR3 contains 16 residues. Trimming took 3 bases from V and 3 from J, leaving 18 bases between them.

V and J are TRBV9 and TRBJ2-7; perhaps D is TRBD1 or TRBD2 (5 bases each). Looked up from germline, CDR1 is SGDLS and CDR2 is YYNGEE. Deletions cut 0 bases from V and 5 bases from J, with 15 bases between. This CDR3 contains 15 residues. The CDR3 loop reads CASSVGGGPPDEQYF. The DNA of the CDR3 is TGTGCCAGCAGCGTAGGGGGCGGGCCTCCGGACGAGCAGTACTTC. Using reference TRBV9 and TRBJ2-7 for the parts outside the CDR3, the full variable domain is DSGVTQTPKHLITATGQRVTLRCSPRSGDLSVYWYQQSLDQGLQFLIQYYNGEERAKGNILERFSAQQFPDLHSELNLSSLELGDSALYFCASSVGGGPPDEQYFGPGTRLTVT.

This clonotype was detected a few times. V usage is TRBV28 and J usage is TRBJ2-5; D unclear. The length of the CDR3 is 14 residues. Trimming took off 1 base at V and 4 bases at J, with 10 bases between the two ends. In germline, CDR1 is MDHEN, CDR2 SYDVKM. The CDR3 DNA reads TGTGCCAGCAGTTTATATAGAGGCGGAGAGACCCAGTACTTC. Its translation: CASSLYRGGETQYF.

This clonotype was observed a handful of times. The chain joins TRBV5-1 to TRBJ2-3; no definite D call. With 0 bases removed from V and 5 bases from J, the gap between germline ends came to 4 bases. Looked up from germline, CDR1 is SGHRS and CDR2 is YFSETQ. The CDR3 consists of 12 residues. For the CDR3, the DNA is TGCGCCAGCAGCTTGGTGGAAGATACGCAGTATTTT. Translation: CASSLVEDTQYF.

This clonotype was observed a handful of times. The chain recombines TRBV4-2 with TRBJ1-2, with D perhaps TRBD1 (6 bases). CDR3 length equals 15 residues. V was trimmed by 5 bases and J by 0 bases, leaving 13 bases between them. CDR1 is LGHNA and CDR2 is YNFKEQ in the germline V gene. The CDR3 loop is CASSNDGGPNYGYTF. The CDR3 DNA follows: TGTGCCAGCAGCAATGACGGGGGGCCTAACTATGGCTACACCTTC.

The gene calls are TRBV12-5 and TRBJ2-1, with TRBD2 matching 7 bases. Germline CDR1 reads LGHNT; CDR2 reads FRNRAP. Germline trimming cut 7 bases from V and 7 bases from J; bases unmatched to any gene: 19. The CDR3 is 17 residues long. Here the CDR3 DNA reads TGTGCTAGTGAAGGAAACCGGTTCGGGGGAGGGCCAAATGAGCAGTTCTTC. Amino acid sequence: CASEGNRFGGGPNEQFF.

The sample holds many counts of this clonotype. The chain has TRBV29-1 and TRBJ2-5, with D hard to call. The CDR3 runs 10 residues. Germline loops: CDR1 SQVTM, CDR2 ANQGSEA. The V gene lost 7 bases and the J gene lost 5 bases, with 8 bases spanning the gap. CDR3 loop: CSAPAETQYF. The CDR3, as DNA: TGCAGCGCCCCCGCGGAGACCCAGTACTTC.

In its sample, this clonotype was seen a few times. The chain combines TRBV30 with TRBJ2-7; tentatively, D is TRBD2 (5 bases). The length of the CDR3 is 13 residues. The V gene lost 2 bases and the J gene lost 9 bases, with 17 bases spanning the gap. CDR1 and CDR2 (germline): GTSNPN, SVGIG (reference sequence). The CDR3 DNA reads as TGTGCCTGGAGTCTAATGTCGGGGTACTGGCAGTACTTC. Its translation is CAWSLMSGYWQYF.

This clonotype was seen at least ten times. The CDR3 spells CASSSTTRHEQFF. The CDR3, as DNA: TGTGCCAGCAGTTCGACTACTAGACATGAGCAGTTCTTC. The chain couples TRBV12-3 or TRBV12-4 to TRBJ2-1, with D possibly TRBD2 on 5 matching bases. Trimming cost V 4 bases and J 8 bases, with 12 bases left between them. The CDR3 is 13 residues long.

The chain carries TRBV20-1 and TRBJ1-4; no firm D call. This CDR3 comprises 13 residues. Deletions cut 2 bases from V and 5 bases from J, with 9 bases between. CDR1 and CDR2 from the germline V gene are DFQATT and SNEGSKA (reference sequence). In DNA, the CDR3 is TGCAGTGCTAGAAGGCAGCCAAATGAAAAACTGTTTTTT. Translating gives CSARRQPNEKLFF.